Listed below are T cell receptor beta chains from one sample, sequenced in a study of T cell responses to AZD1222 COVID-19 vaccine. Produced via immunoSEQ multiplex PCR; TCRdb's table is partial and in-frame only. This sample has 130,000 to 150,000 clones; approximately 94% occur once, and the top ten carry approximately 2.1%. This specimen consisted of peripheral blood, obtained on day 0 of AZD1222 vaccination. All receptors come from an adult in good health. The conserved cysteine and the conserved F or W are not part of the CDR3 here. The D gene is left open where the match is weak.

J,D,V,length,CDR3
TRBJ2-4,TRBD2,TRBV6-1,15,ASSGGLAGGVENIQY
TRBJ2-5,TRBD2,TRBV5-4,14,ASSYASGGHQETQY
TRBJ2-3,-,TRBV9,10,ASNYGTDTQY
TRBJ2-5,-,TRBV7-2,12,ASSLGADWETQY
TRBJ2-5,-,TRBV29-1,10,SVERERMAQY
TRBJ1-6,-,TRBV7-9,12,ASSHGGINSPLH
TRBJ2-2,TRBD1,TRBV2,14,ASSSRGTGGLGELF
TRBJ1-2,-,TRBV3-1/TRBV3-2,13,ASSQESMGSRGYT
TRBJ2-5,TRBD2,TRBV2,13,ASSDGLAGVETQY
TRBJ2-7,-,TRBV5-1,11,ASSEQGFYEQY
TRBJ1-1,-,TRBV7-9,11,AVGAGENTEAF
TRBJ2-7,-,TRBV2,10,ASSETNYEQY
TRBJ2-2,TRBD2,TRBV11-2,14,ASSFVSGRFSGELF
TRBJ2-7,TRBD2,TRBV15,14,ATSRDQAGGSYEQY
TRBJ2-7,-,TRBV11-3,13,ASLPSCEHYYEQY
TRBJ1-2,TRBD1,TRBV18,13,ASSPTGGADYGYT
TRBJ1-5,-,TRBV10-2,11,ASKPRSNQPQH
TRBJ2-2,TRBD2,TRBV7-9,14,ASSPRTSGRTGELF
TRBJ2-7,TRBD1,TRBV5-1,13,ASSSLRDSLHEQY
TRBJ2-5,TRBD1,TRBV6-5,12,ASRAGQGPVSQY
TRBJ1-4,-,TRBV30,10,AWSVGGEKLF
TRBJ1-1,-,TRBV29-1,13,SVVGGGHQNTEAF
TRBJ2-1,TRBD1,TRBV6-5,13,ASNRRGQGDNEQF
TRBJ2-2,-,TRBV7-8,13,ASSPMRVMGGELF